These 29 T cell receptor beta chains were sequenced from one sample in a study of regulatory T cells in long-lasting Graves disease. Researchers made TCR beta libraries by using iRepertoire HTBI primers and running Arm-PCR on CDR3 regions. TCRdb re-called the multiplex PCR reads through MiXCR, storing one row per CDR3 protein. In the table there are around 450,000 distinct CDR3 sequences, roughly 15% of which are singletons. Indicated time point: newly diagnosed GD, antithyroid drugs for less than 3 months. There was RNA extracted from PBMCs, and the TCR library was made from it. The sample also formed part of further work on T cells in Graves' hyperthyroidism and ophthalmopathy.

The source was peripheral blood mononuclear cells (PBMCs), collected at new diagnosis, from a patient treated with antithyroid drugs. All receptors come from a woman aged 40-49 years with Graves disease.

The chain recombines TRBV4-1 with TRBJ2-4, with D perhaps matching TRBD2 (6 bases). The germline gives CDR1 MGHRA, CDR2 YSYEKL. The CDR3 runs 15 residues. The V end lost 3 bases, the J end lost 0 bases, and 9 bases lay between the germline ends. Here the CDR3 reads CASSHGTLAKNIQYF. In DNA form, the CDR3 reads TGCGCCAGCAGCCACGGGACTCTAGCCAAAAACATTCAGTACTTC.

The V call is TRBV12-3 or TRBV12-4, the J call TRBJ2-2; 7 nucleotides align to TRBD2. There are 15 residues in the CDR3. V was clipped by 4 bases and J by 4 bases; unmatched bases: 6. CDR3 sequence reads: CASSSKWGGTGELFF. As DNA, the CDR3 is TGTGCCAGCAGTTCAAAGTGGGGGGGCACCGGGGAGCTGTTTTTT.

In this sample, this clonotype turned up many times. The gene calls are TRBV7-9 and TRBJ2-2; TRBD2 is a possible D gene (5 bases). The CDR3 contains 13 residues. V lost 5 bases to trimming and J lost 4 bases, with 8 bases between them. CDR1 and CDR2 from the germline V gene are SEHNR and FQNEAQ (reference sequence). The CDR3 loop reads CASSLAGTGELFF. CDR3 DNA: TGTGCCAGCAGCCTCGCGGGCACCGGGGAGCTGTTTTTT.

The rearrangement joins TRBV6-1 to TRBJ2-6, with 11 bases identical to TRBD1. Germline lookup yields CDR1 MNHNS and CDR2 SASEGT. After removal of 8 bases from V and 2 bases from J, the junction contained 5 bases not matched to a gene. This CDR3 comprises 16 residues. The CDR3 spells CASGRTGGAGANVLTF. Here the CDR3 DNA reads TGTGCCAGCGGCAGGACAGGGGGCGCTGGGGCCAACGTCCTGACTTTC.

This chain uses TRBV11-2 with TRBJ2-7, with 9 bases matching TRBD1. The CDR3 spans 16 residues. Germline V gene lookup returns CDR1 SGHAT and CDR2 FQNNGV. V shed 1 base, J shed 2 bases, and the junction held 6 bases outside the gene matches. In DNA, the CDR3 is TGTGCCAGCAGCTTAGCGGGGACAGGGATAACCTACGAGCAGTACTTC. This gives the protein CASSLAGTGITYEQYF.

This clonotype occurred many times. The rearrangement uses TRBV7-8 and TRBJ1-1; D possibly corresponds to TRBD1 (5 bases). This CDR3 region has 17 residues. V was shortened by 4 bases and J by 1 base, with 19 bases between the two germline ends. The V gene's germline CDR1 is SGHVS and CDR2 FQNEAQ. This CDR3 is CASSSPKGQRSNTEAFF. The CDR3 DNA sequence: TGTGCCAGCAGCTCCCCGAAGGGGCAGAGGTCGAACACTGAAGCTTTCTTT.

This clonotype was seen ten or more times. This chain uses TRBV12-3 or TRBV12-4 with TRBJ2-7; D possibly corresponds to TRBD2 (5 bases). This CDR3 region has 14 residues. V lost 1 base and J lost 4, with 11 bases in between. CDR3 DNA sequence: TGTGCCAGCAGTTTAGAAGAGGGTGGGTACGAGCAGTACTTC. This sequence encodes CASSLEEGGYEQYF.

This CDR3 is CASSPLWDDTEAFF. In nucleotides, the CDR3 is TGTGCCAGCAGTCCCCTTTGGGATGACACTGAAGCTTTCTTT. J is TRBJ1-1 and V is TRBV28; D is uncertain. Germline CDR1 reads MDHEN; CDR2 reads SYDVKM. V lost 5 bases to trimming and J lost 3 bases, with 13 bases between them. The CDR3 covers 14 residues. Full variable domain (remainder filled in from reference TRBV28 and TRBJ1-1): DVKVTQSSRYLVKRTGEKVFLECVQDMDHENMFWYRQDPGLGLRLIYFSYDVKMKEKGDIPEGYSVSREKKERFSLILESASTNQTSMYLCASSPLWDDTEAFFGQGTRLTVV.

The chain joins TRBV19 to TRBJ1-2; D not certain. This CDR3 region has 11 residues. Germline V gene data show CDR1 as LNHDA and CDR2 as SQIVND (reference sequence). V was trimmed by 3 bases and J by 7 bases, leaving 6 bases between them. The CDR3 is CASSIGGGYTF. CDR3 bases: TGTGCCAGTAGTATCGGCGGTGGCTACACCTTC.

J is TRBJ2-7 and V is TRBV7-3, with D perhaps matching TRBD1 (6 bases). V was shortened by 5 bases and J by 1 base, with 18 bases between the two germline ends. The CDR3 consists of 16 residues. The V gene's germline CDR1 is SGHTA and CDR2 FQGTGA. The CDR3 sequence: CASSPGGWGRSYEQYF. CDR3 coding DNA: TGTGCCAGCAGCCCCGGTGGCTGGGGGCGATCCTACGAGCAGTACTTC.

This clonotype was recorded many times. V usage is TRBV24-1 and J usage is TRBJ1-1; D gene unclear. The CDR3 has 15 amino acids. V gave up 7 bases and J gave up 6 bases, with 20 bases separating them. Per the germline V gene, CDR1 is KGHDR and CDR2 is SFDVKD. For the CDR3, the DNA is TGTGCCACCAGGTCGGGGTCCCGACCCAACGCTGAAGCTTTCTTT. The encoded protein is CATRSGSRPNAEAFF.

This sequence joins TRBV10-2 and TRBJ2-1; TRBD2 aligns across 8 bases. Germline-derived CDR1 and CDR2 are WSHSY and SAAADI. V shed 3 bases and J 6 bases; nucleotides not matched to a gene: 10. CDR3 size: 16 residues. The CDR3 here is CASSEFGLAGANEQFF. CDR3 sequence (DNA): TGCGCCAGCAGTGAATTTGGGCTAGCGGGCGCCAATGAGCAGTTCTTC.

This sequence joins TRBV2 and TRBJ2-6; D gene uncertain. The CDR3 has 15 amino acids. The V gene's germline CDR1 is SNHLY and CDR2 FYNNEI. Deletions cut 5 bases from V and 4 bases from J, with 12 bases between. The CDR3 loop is CASSLRAEGANVLTF. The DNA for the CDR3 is TGTGCCAGCAGTTTAAGAGCCGAGGGGGCCAACGTCCTGACTTTC.

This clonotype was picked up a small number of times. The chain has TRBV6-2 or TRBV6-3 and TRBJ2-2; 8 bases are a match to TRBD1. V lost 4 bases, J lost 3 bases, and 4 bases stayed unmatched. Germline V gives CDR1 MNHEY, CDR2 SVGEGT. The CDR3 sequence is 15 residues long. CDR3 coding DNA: TGTGCCAGCAGTTCAGGACAGGGTTACACCGGGGAGCTGTTTTTT. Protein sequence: CASSSGQGYTGELFF.

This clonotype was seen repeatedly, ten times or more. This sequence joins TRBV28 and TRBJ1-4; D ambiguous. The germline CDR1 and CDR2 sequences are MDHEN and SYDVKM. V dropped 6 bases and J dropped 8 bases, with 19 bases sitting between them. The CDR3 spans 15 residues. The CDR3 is CASRSRPAGNEKLFF. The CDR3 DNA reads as TGTGCCAGCAGATCTCGGCCGGCCGGGAACGAAAAACTGTTTTTT.

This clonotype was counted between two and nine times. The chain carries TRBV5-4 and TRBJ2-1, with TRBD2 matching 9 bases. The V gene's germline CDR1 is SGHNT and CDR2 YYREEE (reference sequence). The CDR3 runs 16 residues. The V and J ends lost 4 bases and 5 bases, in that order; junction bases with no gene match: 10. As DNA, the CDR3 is TGTGCCAGCAGCCCCCTTGGGTCTAGCGGGGACAATGAGCAGTTCTTC. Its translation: CASSPLGSSGDNEQFF.

The DNA for the CDR3 is TGTGCCAGCAGCTTAGAACACAGGGAATACACGGGGCACACGCAGTATTTT. It specifies CASSLEHREYTGHTQYF. This chain uses TRBV7-6 with TRBJ2-3, with a tentative D call TRBD1 (6 bases). In germline, CDR1 is SGHVS, CDR2 FNYEAQ. The CDR3 length is 17 residues. The V gene lost 1 base and the J gene lost 9 bases, with 23 bases spanning the gap.

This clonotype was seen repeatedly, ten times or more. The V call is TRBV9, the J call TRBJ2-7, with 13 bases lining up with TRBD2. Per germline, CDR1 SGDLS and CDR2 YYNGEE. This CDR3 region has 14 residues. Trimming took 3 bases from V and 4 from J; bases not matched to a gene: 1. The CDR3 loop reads CASSETSGGYEQYF. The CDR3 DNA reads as TGTGCCAGCAGCGAGACTAGCGGGGGGTACGAGCAGTACTTC.

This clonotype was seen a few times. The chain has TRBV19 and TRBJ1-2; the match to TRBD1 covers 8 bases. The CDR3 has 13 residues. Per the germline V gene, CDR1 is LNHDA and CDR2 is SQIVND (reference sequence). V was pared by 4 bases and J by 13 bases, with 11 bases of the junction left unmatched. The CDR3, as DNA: TGTGCCAGTAGTAAGAGGAGACAGGGGCACAGCACCTTC. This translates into CASSKRRQGHSTF.

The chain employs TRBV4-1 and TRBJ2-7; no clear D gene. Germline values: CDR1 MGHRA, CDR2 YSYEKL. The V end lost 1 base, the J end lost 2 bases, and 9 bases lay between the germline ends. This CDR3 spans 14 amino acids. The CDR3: CASSQAYSPYEQYF. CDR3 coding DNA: TGCGCCAGCAGCCAAGCGTACAGTCCCTACGAGCAGTACTTC.

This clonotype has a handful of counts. CDR3 sequence reads: CASSGQGRREKLFF. CDR3 nucleotide sequence: TGCGCCAGCAGCGGACAGGGGCGACGTGAAAAACTGTTTTTT. The V call is TRBV5-1, the J call TRBJ1-4, with 9 positions matching TRBD1. This CDR3 region has 14 residues. Per germline, CDR1 SGHRS and CDR2 YFSETQ. V lost 4 bases, J lost 7 bases, and 5 bases stayed unmatched.

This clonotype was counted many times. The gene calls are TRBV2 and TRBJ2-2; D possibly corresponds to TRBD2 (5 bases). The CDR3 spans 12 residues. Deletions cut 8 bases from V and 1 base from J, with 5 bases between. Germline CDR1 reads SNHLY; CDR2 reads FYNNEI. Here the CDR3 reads CASGRNTGELFF. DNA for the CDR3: TGTGCCAGCGGGAGGAACACCGGGGAGCTGTTTTTT.

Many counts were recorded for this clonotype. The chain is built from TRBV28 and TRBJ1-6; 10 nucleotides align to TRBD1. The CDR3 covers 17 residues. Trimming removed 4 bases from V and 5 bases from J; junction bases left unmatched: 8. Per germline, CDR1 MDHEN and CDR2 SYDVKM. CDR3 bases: TGTGCCAGCAGTTCCGGACAGGGGGGGATTAATAATTCACCCCTCCACTTT. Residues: CASSSGQGGINNSPLHF.

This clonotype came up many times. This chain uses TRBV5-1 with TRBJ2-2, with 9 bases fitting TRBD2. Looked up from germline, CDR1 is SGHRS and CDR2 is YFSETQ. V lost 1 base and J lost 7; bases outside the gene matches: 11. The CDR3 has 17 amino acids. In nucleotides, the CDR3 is TGCGCCAGCAGCTTGTCGCGGGAGGGCCCGGTTCGCGGGGAGCTGTTTTTT. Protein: CASSLSREGPVRGELFF.

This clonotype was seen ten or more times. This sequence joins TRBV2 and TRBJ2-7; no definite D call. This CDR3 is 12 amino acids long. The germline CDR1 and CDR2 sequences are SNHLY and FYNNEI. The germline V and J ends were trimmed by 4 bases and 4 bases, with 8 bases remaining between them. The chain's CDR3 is CASSGTRYEQYF. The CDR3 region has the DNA TGTGCCAGCAGTGGGACCCGATACGAGCAGTACTTC.

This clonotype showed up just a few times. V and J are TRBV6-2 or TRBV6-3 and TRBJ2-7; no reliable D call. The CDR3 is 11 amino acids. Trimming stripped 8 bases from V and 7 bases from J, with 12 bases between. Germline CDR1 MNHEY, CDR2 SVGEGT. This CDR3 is CASDDGWEQYF. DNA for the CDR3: TGTGCCAGCGATGACGGGTGGGAGCAGTACTTC.

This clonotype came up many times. DNA for the CDR3: TGTGCCAGCAGCCCAGGGTACACTGAAGCTTTCTTT. Protein sequence: CASSPGYTEAFF. The chain is built from TRBV11-2 and TRBJ1-1, with a weak D call TRBD1 (5 bases). This CDR3 has 12 residues. Germline CDR1 reads SGHAT; CDR2 reads FQNNGV. The ends were cut back, 5 bases at V and 3 bases at J, with 7 bases in the middle.

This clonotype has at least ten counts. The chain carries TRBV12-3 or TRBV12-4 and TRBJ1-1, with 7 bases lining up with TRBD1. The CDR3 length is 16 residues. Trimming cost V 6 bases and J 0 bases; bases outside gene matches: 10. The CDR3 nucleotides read TGTGCCAGCAGGCCGACAGGGCTCCAAATGAACACTGAAGCTTTCTTT. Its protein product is CASRPTGLQMNTEAFF.

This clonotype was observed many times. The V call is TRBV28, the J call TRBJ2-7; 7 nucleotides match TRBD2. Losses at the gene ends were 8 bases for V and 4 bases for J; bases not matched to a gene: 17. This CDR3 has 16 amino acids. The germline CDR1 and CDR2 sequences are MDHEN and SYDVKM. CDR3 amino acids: CASRGRAGRADYEQYF. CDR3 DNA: TGTGCCAGCCGCGGGCGGGCGGGGAGGGCCGATTACGAGCAGTACTTC.